One and the same sample provided the 21 T cell receptor beta chains below, sequenced in a study of T cells in localized non-small cell lung cancer. Some clones are missing from TCRdb's copy, which holds only in-frame ones; the method was immunoSEQ multiplex PCR. The sample has under 35,000 clones; around 73% are singletons. The source was peripheral blood, collected before any cancer treatment. The receptors were sampled from a male donor aged 60 or over with stage II squamous cell lung carcinoma.

Of note for this clone: One junction end does not reproduce the germline sequence, and a read error may be involved. This chain uses TRBV7-9 with TRBJ2-5, with 8 bases fitting TRBD2. The germline gives CDR1 SEHNR, CDR2 FQNEAQ (reference sequence). The CDR3 length is 13 residues. CDR3 amino acids: CASSLAGLETQYF. CDR3 DNA: TGTGCCAGCAGTTTAGCGGGACTAGAGACCCAGTACTTC.

As concerns this clone: Other DNA sequences in this specimen translate into the identical CDR3. The rearrangement links TRBV5-1 to TRBJ2-5; 14 bases line up with TRBD2. The V gene end was trimmed by 4 bases and the J gene end by 5 bases; junction bases not matched to a gene: 7. The CDR3 runs to 16 residues. CDR1 and CDR2 (germline): SGHRS, YFSETQ. The CDR3 loop is CASSGPTSGRAETQYF. CDR3 bases: TGCGCCAGCAGCGGACCGACTAGCGGGAGGGCCGAGACCCAGTACTTC.

This clone appeared a few times. The chain combines TRBV5-6 with TRBJ1-5, with D unresolved. Looked up from germline, CDR1 is SGHDT and CDR2 is YYEEEE. The V gene lost 0 bases and the J gene lost 5 bases, with 6 bases spanning the gap. The CDR3 covers 13 residues. Here the CDR3 DNA reads TGTGCCAGCAGCTTGGGACCGGATCAGCCCCAGCATTTT. This encodes CASSLGPDQPQHF.

This sequence joins TRBV6-1 and TRBJ2-4, with TRBD1 as a possible D gene (5 bases). The V end lost 5 bases, the J end lost 2 bases, and 10 bases lay between the germline ends. The CDR3 is 14 amino acids. Germline CDR1 reads MNHNS; CDR2 reads SASEGT. The chain's CDR3 is CASSMSGTKNIQYF. The CDR3 region has the DNA TGTGCCAGCAGTATGTCAGGGACCAAAAACATTCAGTACTTC.

The genes are TRBV5-1 and TRBJ2-5; 16 bases are a match to TRBD2. Per germline, CDR1 SGHRS and CDR2 YFSETQ. The J segment lost 2 bases and the V segment lost 3 bases, leaving 7 bases of the junction unmatched. This CDR3 spans 18 amino acids. CDR3 DNA sequence: TGCGCCAGCAGCTGGGGACTAGCGGGAGGGAATTTTCAAGAGACCCAGTACTTC. Residues: CASSWGLAGGNFQETQYF.

The chain uses TRBV5-6 and TRBJ1-1; D gene unclear. V gave up 4 bases and J gave up 3 bases, with 19 bases separating them. This CDR3 spans 16 amino acids. Germline CDR1 SGHDT, CDR2 YYEEEE. This CDR3 reads CASSEPGRLRDTEAFF. The DNA of the CDR3 is TGTGCCAGCAGCGAACCGGGCCGCTTGCGGGACACTGAAGCTTTCTTT.

V is TRBV7-9 and J is TRBJ1-6, with D possibly being TRBD1 (6 bases). The CDR3 contains 14 residues. CDR1 and CDR2 from the germline V gene are SEHNR and FQNEAQ (reference sequence). V dropped 1 base and J dropped 10 bases, with 11 bases sitting between them. CDR3 region: CASSLGGAESPLHF. For the CDR3, the DNA is TGTGCCAGCAGCTTAGGGGGGGCGGAATCACCCCTCCACTTT.

The chain joins TRBV6-5 to TRBJ1-4; TRBD1 might be the D (6 bases). The CDR3 length is 15 residues. CDR1 MNHEY and CDR2 SVGAGI come from the germline V gene. V lost 1 base, J lost 6 bases, and 12 bases lay in between. The CDR3 nucleotides read TGTGCCAGCAGTTACTTGGGGGCGCGAGATGAAAAACTGTTTTTT. Translated: CASSYLGARDEKLFF.

The rearrangement joins TRBV5-6 to TRBJ1-1; D may be TRBD1 (5 bases). Trimming removed 5 bases at V and 5 bases at J, with 13 bases between. The length of the CDR3 is 13 residues. The germline V gene encodes CDR1 SGHDT and CDR2 YYEEEE. Written as DNA, the CDR3 is TGTGCCAGCAGTTACTCGGGGGAGACTGAAGCTTTCTTT. This sequence encodes CASSYSGETEAFF.

This clone was recorded only once. The V call is TRBV19, the J call TRBJ2-7; D unresolved. The length of the CDR3 is 15 residues. Germline CDR1 reads LNHDA; CDR2 reads SQIVND (reference sequence). Trimming shortened V by 1 base and J by 5 bases, and 15 bases separated the two germline ends. The CDR3 nucleotides read TGTGCCAGTAGTATAGGGGAATTAGCTCAGGACGAGCAGTACTTC. Its translation: CASSIGELAQDEQYF.

The CDR3 DNA is TGTGCCAGCAGTTTGGGACAGGGGGCGTTCCGGGAGCAGTTCTTC. Amino acids: CASSLGQGAFREQFF. The V and J genes are TRBV27 and TRBJ2-1; 12 bases fit TRBD1. Germline V CDR1 and CDR2: MNHEY, SMNVEV (reference sequence). V shed 3 bases, J shed 10 bases, and the junction held 7 bases outside the gene matches. The CDR3 covers 15 residues.

The chain has TRBV5-5 and TRBJ1-5; 7 bases match TRBD1. The germline V gene has CDR1 SGHKS and CDR2 YYEKEE (reference sequence). CDR3 size: 14 residues. Trimming at V came to 1 base and at J to 6 bases, leaving 4 bases not matched to a gene. The CDR3 sequence: CASSLRQGVQPQHF. The CDR3 nucleotides are TGTGCCAGCAGCTTGCGACAGGGAGTTCAGCCCCAGCATTTT.

The chain couples TRBV18 to TRBJ1-3; D might be TRBD1 (6 bases). V gave up 4 bases and J gave up 7 bases, with 14 bases separating them. Germline values: CDR1 KGHSH, CDR2 LQKENI. This CDR3 contains 14 residues. The CDR3 DNA is TGTGCCAGCTCACAGTTCCGGGACAAGAACACCATATATTTT. Amino acid sequence: CASSQFRDKNTIYF.

This clone has more than one count but fewer than ten. The chain employs TRBV27 and TRBJ2-5, with no clear D. The ends were cut back, 7 bases at V and 0 bases at J, with 9 bases in the middle. The germline CDR1 and CDR2 sequences are MNHEY and SMNVEV (reference sequence). The CDR3 covers 13 residues. The CDR3 coding sequence is TGTGCCAGCAAGGCGGTATACCAAGAGACCCAGTACTTC. Its protein is CASKAVYQETQYF.

This chain uses TRBV7-2 with TRBJ2-1, with D uncertain. There are 13 residues in the CDR3. V was trimmed by 4 bases and J by 4 bases, leaving 8 bases between them. Per the germline V gene, CDR1 is SGHTA and CDR2 is FQGNSA. The CDR3 nucleotides read TGTGCCAGCAGCTCCTTTCCATACAATGAGCAGTTCTTC. Its protein product is CASSSFPYNEQFF.

This chain connects TRBV5-4 to TRBJ2-1; 8 bases are a match to TRBD1. After removal of 2 bases from V and 6 bases from J, the junction contained 7 bases not matched to a gene. This CDR3 is built from 15 residues. Germline values: CDR1 SGHNT, CDR2 YYREEE (reference sequence). The CDR3 region is CASSFGGRGLNEQFF. The DNA of the CDR3 is TGTGCCAGCAGCTTTGGAGGCAGGGGGCTCAATGAGCAGTTCTTC.

The genes are TRBV11-2 and TRBJ2-7, with D perhaps matching TRBD1 (6 bases). V lost 7 bases and J lost 5, with 18 bases in between. CDR1 is SGHAT, CDR2 FQNNGV, per germline. The CDR3 runs 14 residues. The CDR3 coding sequence is TGTGCCAGCAATTCTCAGGGGCCCTTTGACGAGCAGTACTTC. It specifies CASNSQGPFDEQYF. Complete variable domain (other parts from reference TRBV11-2 and TRBJ2-7): EAGVAQSPRYKIIEKRQSVAFWCNPISGHATLYWYQQILGQGPKLLIQFQNNGVVDDSQLPKDRFSAERLKGVDSTLKIQPAKLEDSAVYLCASNSQGPFDEQYFGPGTRLTVT.

The sample holds many counts of this clone. This chain connects TRBV11-2 to TRBJ2-7, with 8 bases matching TRBD2. The V segment lost 1 base and the J segment 7 bases; nucleotides outside the gene matches: 9. This CDR3 has 15 residues. Germline CDR1 and CDR2: SGHAT and FQNNGV. CDR3 residues: CASSLVAGPGGEQYF. As DNA, the CDR3 is TGTGCCAGCAGCTTAGTTGCCGGCCCGGGGGGGGAGCAGTACTTC.

This clone showed up just once. One end of the junction varies from germline; a read error may be responsible. The rearrangement links TRBV7-9 to TRBJ2-1; D might be TRBD1 or TRBD2, each matching 6 bases. From germline, CDR1 is SEHNR and CDR2 FQNEAQ (reference sequence). CDR3 length equals 14 residues. CDR3 in DNA: TGTGCCAGCACCTTGAGTATTAGGCTGGGGGGCGAGGTCTTC. The encoded protein is CASTLSIRLGGEVF.

This clone was observed a few times. The rearrangement joins TRBV5-4 to TRBJ2-3; D remains unclear. CDR1 SGHNT and CDR2 YYREEE come from the germline V gene (reference sequence). The CDR3 is made up of 15 amino acids. V lost 0 bases, J lost 0 bases, and 8 bases lay in between. The CDR3 reads CASSLATGSTDTQYF. The CDR3 DNA reads TGTGCCAGCAGCTTGGCGACCGGCAGCACAGATACGCAGTATTTT.

This clone has a single count. The CDR3 protein is CASSPLGLGDTQYF. In nucleotides, the CDR3 is TGCGCCAGCAGCCCTCTAGGGCTGGGAGATACGCAGTATTTT. The rearrangement links TRBV5-1 to TRBJ2-3, with no clear D. This CDR3 region has 14 residues. V lost 4 bases and J 5 bases, leaving 14 bases between the germline ends. CDR1 is SGHRS, CDR2 YFSETQ, per germline.